The source of this T cell receptor (beta chain) is a study of blood T cells in healthy people across ages. A J-beta primer mix and a sample-barcoded 5' primer were used in a second PCR of about 6 to 12 cycles. TCRdb recomputed calls from the 5' RACE reads with MiXCR, one row per CDR3 protein. This repertoire shows roughly 1.6 million distinct CDR3 sequences, about 35% found once; its top ten account for approximately 10%. The CDR3 length is 15 residues. Trimming at V came to 6 bases and at J to 5 bases, leaving 10 bases not matched to a gene. The germline CDR1 and CDR2 sequences are LGHDT and YNNKEL (reference sequence).

Source material: blood. The V call is TRBV3-1, the J call TRBJ2-5, with 9 bases aligning to TRBD2. This receptor was obtained from a young woman in good health. The CDR3 nucleotides are TGTGCCAGCAGTCCTGTAGCGGGGGCGACGGAGACCCAGTACTTC. Its protein is CASSPVAGATETQYF.